This TCR beta chain emerged from a study of CD8 T cells in ankylosing spondylitis. Study findings and constraints: Before this, some motif variants had been reported in reactive arthritis synovial fluid and blood. Ankylosing spondylitis blood appeared to be characterized by a TCR beta motif of 7 to 9 highly homologous variants.

Library preparation for TCR beta used quantitative 5'-RACE with molecular barcodes. TCRdb passed the 5' RACE reads through MiXCR, listing each CDR3 protein once. The sample has 190,000 or so distinct CDR3 sequences, roughly 13% seen once; the top ten hold about 17%. As to this clonotype: Its antigen is as yet unknown.

The V gene lost 2 bases and the J gene lost 3 bases, with 11 bases spanning the gap. This CDR3 is built from 14 residues. Germline V gene data show CDR1 as MNHEY and CDR2 as SVGAGI. The sequence derives from a male donor with ankylosing spondylitis or in good health (not recorded which). The V call is TRBV6-5, the J call TRBJ2-7, with D unclear. Material: blood, either unsorted or a sorted T cell fraction (not recorded which). Here the CDR3 reads CASSYAGPVYEQYF. CDR3 DNA sequence: TGTGCCAGCAGTTACGCCGGGCCAGTCTACGAGCAGTACTTC.